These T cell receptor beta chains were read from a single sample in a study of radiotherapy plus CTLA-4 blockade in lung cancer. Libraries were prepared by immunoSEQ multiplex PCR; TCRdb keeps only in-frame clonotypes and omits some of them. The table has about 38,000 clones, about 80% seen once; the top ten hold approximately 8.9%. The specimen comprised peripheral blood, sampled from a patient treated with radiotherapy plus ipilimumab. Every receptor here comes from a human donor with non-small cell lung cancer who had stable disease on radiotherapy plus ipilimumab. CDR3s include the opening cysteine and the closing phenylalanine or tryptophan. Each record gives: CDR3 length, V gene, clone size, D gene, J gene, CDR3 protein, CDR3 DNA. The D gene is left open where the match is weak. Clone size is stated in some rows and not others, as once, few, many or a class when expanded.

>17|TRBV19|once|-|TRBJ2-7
CASSTPLTGKVWGEQYF
TGTGCCAGTAGTACCCCCCTGACGGGCAAAGTTTGGGGCGAGCAGTACTTC
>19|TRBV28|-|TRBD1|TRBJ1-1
CASSPDVGQGVFGHTEAFF
TGTGCCAGCAGTCCCGATGTGGGACAGGGGGTGTTCGGGCACACTGAAGCTTTCTTT
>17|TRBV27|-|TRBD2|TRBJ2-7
CASSLRPPSGGPYEQYF
TGTGCCAGCAGTTTACGCCCCCCGAGCGGGGGGCCCTACGAGCAGTACTTC
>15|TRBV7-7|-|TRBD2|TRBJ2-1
CASSPLGGGVGEQFF
TGTGCCAGCAGCCCCCTTGGCGGGGGGGTGGGTGAGCAGTTCTTC
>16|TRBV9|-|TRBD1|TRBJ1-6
CASSPKTGAYNSPLHF
TGTGCCAGCAGCCCCAAGACAGGGGCCTATAATTCACCCCTCCACTTT
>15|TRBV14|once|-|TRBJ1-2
CASSQELRTSGGYTF
TGTGCCAGCAGCCAAGAGCTCCGCACTTCAGGTGGCTACACCTTC
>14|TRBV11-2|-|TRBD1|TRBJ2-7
CASSSGTGHYEQYF
TGTGCCAGCAGCTCCGGGACAGGGCACTACGAGCAGTACTTC
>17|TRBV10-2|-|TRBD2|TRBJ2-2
CASSDPAGGPNTGELFF
TGCGCCAGCAGTGATCCAGCGGGGGGTCCGAACACCGGGGAGCTGTTTTTT
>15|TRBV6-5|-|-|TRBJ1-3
CASSYARSSGNTIYF
TGTGCCAGCAGTTATGCACGCAGCTCTGGAAACACCATATATTTT
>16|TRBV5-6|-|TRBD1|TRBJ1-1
CASSLGGGPIYSEAFF
TGTGCCAGCAGCTTGGGAGGGGGCCCGATTTACTCTGAAGCTTTCTTT
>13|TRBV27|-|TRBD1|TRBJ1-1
CASRDGTGPYYFF
TGTGCCAGCAGGGACGGGACAGGGCCTTACTATTTCTTT
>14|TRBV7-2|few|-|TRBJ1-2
CASSLARTDYGYTF
TGTGCCAGCAGCTTAGCAAGGACAGACTATGGCTACACCTTC
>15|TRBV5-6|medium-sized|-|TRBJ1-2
CASRDSRKRVYGYTF
TGTGCCAGCAGGGATAGCCGCAAGAGAGTCTATGGCTACACCTTC
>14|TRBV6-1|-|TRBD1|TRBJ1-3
CASSEGQGGNTIYF
TGTGCCAGCAGTGAAGGACAGGGGGGAAACACCATATATTTT
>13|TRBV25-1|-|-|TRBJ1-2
CASSVQGFSGYTF
TGTGCCAGCAGTGTACAGGGCTTCAGTGGCTACACCTTC
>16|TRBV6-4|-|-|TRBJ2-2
CASSLVEPKDTGELFF
TGTGCCAGCAGTTTAGTCGAGCCCAAGGACACCGGGGAGCTGTTTTTT
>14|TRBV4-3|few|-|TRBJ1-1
CASSLLRGDTEAFF
TGCGCCAGCAGCCTCCTGCGGGGGGACACTGAAGCTTTCTTT
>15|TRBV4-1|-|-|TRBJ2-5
CASSQGPFRSFEQYF
TGCGCCAGCAGCCAAGGACCTTTTCGTTCCTTTGAGCAGTACTTC
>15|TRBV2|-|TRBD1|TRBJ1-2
CASRPRTGFNYGYTF
TGTGCCAGCAGACCCCGGACAGGTTTTAACTATGGCTACACCTTC
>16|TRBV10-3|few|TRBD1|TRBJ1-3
CAISLSLQGSGNTIYF
TGTGCCATCAGCCTATCTTTACAGGGGTCTGGAAACACCATATATTTT
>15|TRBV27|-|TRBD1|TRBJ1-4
CASSSGQGAREKLFF
TGTGCCAGCAGTTCTGGACAGGGGGCGCGGGAAAAACTGTTTTTT
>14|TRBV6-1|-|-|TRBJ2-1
CASSERTAYNEQFF
TGTGCCAGCAGTGAAAGGACAGCCTACAATGAGCAGTTCTTC
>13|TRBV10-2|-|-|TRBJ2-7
CASNPQGGYEQYF
TGCGCCAGCAACCCACAGGGAGGGTACGAGCAGTACTTC
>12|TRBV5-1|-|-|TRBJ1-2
CASSLGGYGYTF
TGCGCCAGCAGCTTAGGAGGGTATGGCTACACCTTC
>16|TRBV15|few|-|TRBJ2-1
CATSRAPGSSYNEQFF
TGTGCCACCAGCAGAGCCCCCGGCAGCTCCTACAATGAGCAGTTCTTC
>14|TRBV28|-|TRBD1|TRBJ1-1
CASSFTGARTEAFF
TGTGCCAGCAGTTTTACAGGGGCAAGGACTGAAGCTTTCTTT
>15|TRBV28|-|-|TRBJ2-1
CASSTTLGRDNEQFF
TGTGCCAGCAGCACCACGCTGGGGCGCGACAATGAGCAGTTCTTC
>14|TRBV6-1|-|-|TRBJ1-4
CASSEGPGREKLFF
TGTGCCAGCAGTGAGGGACCGGGGAGAGAAAAACTGTTTTTT
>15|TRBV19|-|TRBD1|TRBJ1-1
CASNGRTGVPGEAFF
TGTGCCAGTAATGGCCGGACAGGGGTACCCGGTGAAGCTTTCTTT
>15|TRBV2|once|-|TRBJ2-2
CASSELRANTGELFF
TGTGCCAGCAGTGAATTACGGGCGAACACCGGGGAGCTGTTTTTT
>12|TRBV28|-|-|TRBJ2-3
CASRGATDTQYF
TGTGCCAGCAGGGGAGCCACAGATACGCAGTATTTT
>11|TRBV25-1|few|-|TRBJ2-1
CASSAFLEQFF
TGTGCCAGCAGTGCCTTCTTAGAGCAGTTCTTC
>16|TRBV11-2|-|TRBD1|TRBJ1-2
CASSFSGGAQSYGYTF
TGTGCCAGCAGCTTCTCAGGGGGGGCGCAAAGCTATGGCTACACCTTC
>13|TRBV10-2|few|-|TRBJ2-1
CASSEVGYNEQFF
TGCGCCAGCAGCGAGGTGGGATACAATGAGCAGTTCTTC
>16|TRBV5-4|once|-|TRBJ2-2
CASSFADRGWTGELFF
TGTGCCAGCAGCTTCGCTGACCGAGGGTGGACCGGGGAGCTGTTTTTT
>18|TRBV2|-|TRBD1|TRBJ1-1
CASSLGGGWDILQGAAFF
TGTGCCAGCAGTCTGGGAGGAGGGTGGGATATTCTACAGGGGGCGGCTTTCTTT
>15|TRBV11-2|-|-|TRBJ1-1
CASSPFERTDTEAFF
TGTGCCAGCAGCCCCTTTGAGCGGACCGACACTGAAGCTTTCTTT
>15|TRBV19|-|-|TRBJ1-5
CASSIARARNQPQHF
TGTGCCAGTAGTATAGCAAGGGCAAGAAATCAGCCCCAGCATTTT
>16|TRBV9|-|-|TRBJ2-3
CASSVEGSGFADTQYF
TGTGCCAGCAGCGTAGAGGGTAGCGGCTTCGCAGATACGCAGTATTTT
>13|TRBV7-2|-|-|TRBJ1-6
CASSLDGISPLHF
TGTGCCAGCAGCTTAGACGGGATTTCACCCCTCCACTTT
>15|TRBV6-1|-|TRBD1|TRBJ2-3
CASEGQGGDTDTQYF
TGTGCCAGCGAAGGACAGGGGGGGGACACAGATACGCAGTATTTT
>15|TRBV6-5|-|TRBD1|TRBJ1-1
CASYPQGASNTEAFF
TGTGCCAGTTACCCCCAGGGGGCTTCGAACACTGAAGCTTTCTTT
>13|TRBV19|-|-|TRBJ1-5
CASSEAPSGPQHF
TGTGCCAGTAGTGAGGCCCCCAGCGGGCCCCAGCATTTT
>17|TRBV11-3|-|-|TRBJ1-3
CASSLDPQGRTGNTIYF
TGTGCCAGCAGCTTAGATCCGCAGGGGAGGACTGGAAACACCATATATTTT
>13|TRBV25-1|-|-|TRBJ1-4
CASSEQVNEKLFF
TGTGCCAGCAGTGAACAGGTTAATGAAAAACTGTTTTTT
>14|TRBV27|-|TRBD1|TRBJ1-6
CASSNRGNNSPLHF
TGTGCCAGCAGTAACAGGGGGAATAATTCACCCCTCCACTTT
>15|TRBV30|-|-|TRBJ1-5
CAWSLGGQLGQPQHF
TGTGCCTGGAGTCTGGGGGGGCAATTAGGGCAGCCCCAGCATTTT
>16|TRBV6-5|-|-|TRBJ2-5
CASSYTSRNIRETQYF
TGTGCCAGCAGTTACACCTCTAGGAATATCCGAGAGACCCAGTACTTC
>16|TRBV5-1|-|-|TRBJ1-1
CASKDATGPMNTEAFF
TGCGCCAGCAAAGATGCGACAGGACCCATGAACACTGAAGCTTTCTTT
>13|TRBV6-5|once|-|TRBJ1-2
CASSYSTGYGYTF
TGTGCCAGCAGTTACTCGACTGGGTATGGCTACACCTTC
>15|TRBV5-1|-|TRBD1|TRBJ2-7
CASSSGTGSRYEQYF
TGCGCCAGCAGCTCGGGGACAGGGTCGAGGTACGAGCAGTACTTC
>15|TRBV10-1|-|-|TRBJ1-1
CASSDSKMMNTEAFF
TGCGCCAGCAGTGACAGCAAGATGATGAACACTGAAGCTTTCTTT
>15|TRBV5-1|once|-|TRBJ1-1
CASSPIKGMNTEAFF
TGCGCCAGCAGCCCTATTAAGGGAATGAACACTGAAGCTTTCTTT
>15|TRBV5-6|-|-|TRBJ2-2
CASSWGPLNTGELFF
TGTGCCAGCAGCTGGGGACCCCTGAACACCGGGGAGCTGTTTTTT
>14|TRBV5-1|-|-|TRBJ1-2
CASSLAGLDNGYTF
TGCGCCAGCAGCTTGGCCGGCTTGGATAATGGCTACACCTTC